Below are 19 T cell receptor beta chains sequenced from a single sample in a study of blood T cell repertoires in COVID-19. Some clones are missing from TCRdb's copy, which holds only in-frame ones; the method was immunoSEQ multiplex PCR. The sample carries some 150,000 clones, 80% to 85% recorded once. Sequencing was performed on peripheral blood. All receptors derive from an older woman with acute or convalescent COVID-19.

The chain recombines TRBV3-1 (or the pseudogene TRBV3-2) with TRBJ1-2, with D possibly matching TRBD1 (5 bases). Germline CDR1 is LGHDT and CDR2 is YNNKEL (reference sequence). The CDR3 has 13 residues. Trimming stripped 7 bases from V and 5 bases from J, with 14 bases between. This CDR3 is CASTPLEGYGYTF. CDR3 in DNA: TGTGCCAGCACCCCCCTGGAGGGGTATGGCTACACCTTC.

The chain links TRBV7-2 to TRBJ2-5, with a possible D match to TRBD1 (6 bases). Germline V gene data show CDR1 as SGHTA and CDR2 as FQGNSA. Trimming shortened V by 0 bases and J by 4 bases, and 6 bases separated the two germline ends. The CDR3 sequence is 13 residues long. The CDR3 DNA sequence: TGTGCCAGCAGCTTAGCAGGGGGAGAGACCCAGTACTTC. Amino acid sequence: CASSLAGGETQYF.

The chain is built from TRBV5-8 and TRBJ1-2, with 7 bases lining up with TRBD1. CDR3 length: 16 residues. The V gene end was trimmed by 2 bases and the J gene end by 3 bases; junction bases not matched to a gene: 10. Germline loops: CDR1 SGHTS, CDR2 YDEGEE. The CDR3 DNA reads TGTGCCAGCAGCTTAGGACAGGATTCGGCCTACTATGGCTACACCTTC. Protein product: CASSLGQDSAYYGYTF.

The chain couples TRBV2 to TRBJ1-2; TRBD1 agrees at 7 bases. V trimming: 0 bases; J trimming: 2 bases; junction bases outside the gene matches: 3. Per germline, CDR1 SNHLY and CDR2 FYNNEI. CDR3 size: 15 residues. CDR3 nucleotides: TGTGCCAGCAGTGAAGCGCTGGGACAGAACTATGGCTACACCTTC. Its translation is CASSEALGQNYGYTF.

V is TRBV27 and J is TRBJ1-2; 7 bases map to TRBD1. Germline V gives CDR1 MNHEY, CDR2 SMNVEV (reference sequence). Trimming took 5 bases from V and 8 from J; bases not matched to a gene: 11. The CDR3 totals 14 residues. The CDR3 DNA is TGTGCCAGCAGTCCCCGACAGGGAAGCAGCGGCTACACCTTC. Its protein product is CASSPRQGSSGYTF.

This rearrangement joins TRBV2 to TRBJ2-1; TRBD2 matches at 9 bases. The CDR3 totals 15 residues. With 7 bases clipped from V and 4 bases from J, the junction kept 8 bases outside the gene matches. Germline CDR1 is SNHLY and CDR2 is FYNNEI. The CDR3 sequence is CASNRGLANYNEQFF. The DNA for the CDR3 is TGTGCCAGCAATAGAGGACTAGCGAATTACAATGAGCAGTTCTTC.

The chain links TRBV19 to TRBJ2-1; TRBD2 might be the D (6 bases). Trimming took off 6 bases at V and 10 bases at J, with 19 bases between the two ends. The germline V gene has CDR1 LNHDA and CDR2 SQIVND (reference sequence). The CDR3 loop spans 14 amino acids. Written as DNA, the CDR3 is TGTGCCAGTAGAGGGACTTCTCCGGCTCGGGAGCAGTTCTTC. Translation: CASRGTSPAREQFF.

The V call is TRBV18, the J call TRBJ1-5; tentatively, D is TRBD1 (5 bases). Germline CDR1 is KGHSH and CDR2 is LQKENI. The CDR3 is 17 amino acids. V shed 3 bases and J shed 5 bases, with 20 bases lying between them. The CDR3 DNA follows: TGTGCCAGCTCACCTAGTCATTGGTCGGGGGGGGATCAGCCCCAGCATTTT. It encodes CASSPSHWSGGDQPQHF.

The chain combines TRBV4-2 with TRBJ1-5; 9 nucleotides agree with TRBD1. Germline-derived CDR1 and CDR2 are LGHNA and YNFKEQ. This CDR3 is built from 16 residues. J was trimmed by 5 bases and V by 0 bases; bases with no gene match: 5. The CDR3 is CASSQETGGGYQPQHF. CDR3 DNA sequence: TGTGCCAGCAGCCAAGAAACAGGGGGCGGGTATCAGCCCCAGCATTTT.

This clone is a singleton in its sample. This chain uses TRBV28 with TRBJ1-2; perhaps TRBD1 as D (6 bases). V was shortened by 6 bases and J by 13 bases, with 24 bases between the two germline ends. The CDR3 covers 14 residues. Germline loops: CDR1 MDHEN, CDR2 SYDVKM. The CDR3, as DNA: TGTGCCAGCAGCTTTCTAGAAGAGAGGGACAAAGGCACCTTC. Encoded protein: CASSFLEERDKGTF.

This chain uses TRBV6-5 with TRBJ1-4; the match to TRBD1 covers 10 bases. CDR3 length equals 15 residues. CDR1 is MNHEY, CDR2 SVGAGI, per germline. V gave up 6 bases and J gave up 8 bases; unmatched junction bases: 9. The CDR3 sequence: CASSQLGTGVEKLFF. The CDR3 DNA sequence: TGTGCCAGCAGCCAACTCGGGACAGGGGTCGAAAAACTGTTTTTT.

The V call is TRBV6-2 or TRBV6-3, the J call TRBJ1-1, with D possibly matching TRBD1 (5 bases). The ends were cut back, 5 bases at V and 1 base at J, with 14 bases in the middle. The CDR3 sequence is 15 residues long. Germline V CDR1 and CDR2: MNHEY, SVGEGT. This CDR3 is CASSPRGAGNTEAFF. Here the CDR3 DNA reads TGTGCCAGCAGTCCGCGGGGCGCCGGGAACACTGAAGCTTTCTTT.

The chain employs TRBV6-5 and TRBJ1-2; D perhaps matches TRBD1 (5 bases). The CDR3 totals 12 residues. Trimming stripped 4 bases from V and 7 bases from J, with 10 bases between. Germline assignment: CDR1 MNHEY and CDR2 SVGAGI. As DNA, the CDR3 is TGTGCCAGCAGTTCCAGGGCGTCTGGCTACACCTTC. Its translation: CASSSRASGYTF.

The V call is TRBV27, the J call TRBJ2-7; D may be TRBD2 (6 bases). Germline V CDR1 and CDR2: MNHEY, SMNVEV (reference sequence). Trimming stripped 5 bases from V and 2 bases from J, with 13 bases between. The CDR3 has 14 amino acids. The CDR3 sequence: CASSEGGGAYEQYF. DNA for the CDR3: TGTGCCAGCAGTGAGGGTGGAGGGGCCTACGAGCAGTACTTC.

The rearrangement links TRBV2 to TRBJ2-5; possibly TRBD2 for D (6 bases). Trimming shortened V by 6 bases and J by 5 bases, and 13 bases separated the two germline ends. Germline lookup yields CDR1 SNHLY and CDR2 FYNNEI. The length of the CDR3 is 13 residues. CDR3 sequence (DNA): TGTGCCAGCAGACGGGAGTTCGATGAGACCCAGTACTTC. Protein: CASRREFDETQYF. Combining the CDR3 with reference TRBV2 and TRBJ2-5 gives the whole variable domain EPEVTQTPSHQVTQMGQEVILRCVPISNHLYFYWYRQILGQKVEFLVSFYNNEISEKSEIFDDQFSVERPDGSNFTLKIRSTKLEDSAMYFCASRREFDETQYFGPGTRLLVL.

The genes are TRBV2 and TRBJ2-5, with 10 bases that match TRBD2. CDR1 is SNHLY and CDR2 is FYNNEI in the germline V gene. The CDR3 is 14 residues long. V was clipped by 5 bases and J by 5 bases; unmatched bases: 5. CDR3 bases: TGTGCCAGCAGTCGGGTACTAGCGGGGGAGACCCAGTACTTC. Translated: CASSRVLAGETQYF.

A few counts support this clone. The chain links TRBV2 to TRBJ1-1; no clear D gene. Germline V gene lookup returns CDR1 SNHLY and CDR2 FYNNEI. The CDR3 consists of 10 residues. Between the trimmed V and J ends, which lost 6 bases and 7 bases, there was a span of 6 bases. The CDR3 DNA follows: TGTGCCAGCAGCAGGATTGAAGCTTTCTTT. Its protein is CASSRIEAFF.

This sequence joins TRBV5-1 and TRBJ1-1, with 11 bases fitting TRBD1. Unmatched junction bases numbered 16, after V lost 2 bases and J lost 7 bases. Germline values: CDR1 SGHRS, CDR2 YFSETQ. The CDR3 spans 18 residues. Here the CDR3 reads CASSFRGTGGPERGEAFF. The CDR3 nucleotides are TGCGCCAGCAGCTTCCGCGGGACAGGGGGTCCCGAACGCGGTGAAGCTTTCTTT.

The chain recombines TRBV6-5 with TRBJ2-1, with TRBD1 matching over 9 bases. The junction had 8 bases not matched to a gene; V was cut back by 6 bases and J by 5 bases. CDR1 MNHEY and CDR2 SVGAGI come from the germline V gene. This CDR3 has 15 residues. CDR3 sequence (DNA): TGTGCCAGCAGAAAAGCCGGGACAGGGAACAATGAGCAGTTCTTC. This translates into CASRKAGTGNNEQFF.